This T cell receptor (beta chain) was documented in a study of blood T cell repertoires in COVID-19. The overall study: From the United States, Italy and Spain came samples of acute and convalescent COVID-19. From T cells, B-cell-depleted T cells, or PBMCs came the material, which was cDNA or gDNA.

There are 16 residues in the CDR3. The J segment lost 7 bases and the V segment lost 4 bases, leaving 13 bases of the junction unmatched. Germline CDR1 SQVTM, CDR2 ANQGSEA. Authors' methods: Quantification of nucleated cells was approximated via reference gene primer amplification. Libraries were prepared by immunoSEQ multiplex PCR; TCRdb keeps only in-frame clonotypes and omits some of them. The V and J calls and clone size come from that table; D and trimming were worked out from the DNA. Of roughly 43,000 clones listed, more than 65% are singletons. The sequenced sample was peripheral blood. This receptor was obtained from a woman in her 70s with acute or convalescent COVID-19. J is TRBJ2-5 and V is TRBV29-1; 12 nucleotides match TRBD2. The CDR3, as DNA: TGCAGCGTTGGACTAGCGGGAGCTCTAGAAGTGGGGACCCAGTACTTC. It codes for CSVGLAGALEVGTQYF.